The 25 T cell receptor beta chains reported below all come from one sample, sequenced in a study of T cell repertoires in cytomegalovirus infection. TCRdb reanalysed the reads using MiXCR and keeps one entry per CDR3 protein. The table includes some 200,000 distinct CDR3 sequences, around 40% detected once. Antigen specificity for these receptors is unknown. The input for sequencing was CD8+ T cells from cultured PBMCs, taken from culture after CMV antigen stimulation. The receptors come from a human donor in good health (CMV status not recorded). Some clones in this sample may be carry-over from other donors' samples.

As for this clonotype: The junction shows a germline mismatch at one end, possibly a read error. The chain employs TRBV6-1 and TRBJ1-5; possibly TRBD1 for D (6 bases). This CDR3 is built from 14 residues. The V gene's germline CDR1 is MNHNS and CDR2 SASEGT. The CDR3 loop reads CASSMGHNNQPKHF. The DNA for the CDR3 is TGTGCAAGCAGCATGGGACATAATAATCAGCCCAAGCATTTT.

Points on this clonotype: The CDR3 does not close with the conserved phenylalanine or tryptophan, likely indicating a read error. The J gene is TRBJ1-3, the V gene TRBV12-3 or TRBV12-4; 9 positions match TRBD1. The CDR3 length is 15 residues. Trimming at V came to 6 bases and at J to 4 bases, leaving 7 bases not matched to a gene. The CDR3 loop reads CASSRNRGRGNTIYI. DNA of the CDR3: TGTGCCAGCAGCCGTAACAGGGGGCGCGGAAACACCATATATATT.

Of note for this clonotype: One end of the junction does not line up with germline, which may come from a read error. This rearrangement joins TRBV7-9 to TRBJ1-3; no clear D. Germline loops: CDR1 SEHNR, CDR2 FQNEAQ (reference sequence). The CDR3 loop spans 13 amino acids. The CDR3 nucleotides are TGTGCCAGCCGAGGCGGCCATGGAAACATCATATATTTT. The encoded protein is CASRGGHGNIIYF.

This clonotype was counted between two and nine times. CDR3 amino acids: CASSEDPGTSRNNEQFF. In DNA form, the CDR3 reads TGTGCCAGCAGTGAAGACCCCGGGACTAGCCGCAACAATGAGCAGTTCTTC. The chain couples TRBV6-1 to TRBJ2-1; 9 bases are a match to TRBD2. Germline V gives CDR1 MNHNS, CDR2 SASEGT. V shed 1 base, J shed 5 bases, and the junction held 9 bases outside the gene matches. There are 17 residues in the CDR3.

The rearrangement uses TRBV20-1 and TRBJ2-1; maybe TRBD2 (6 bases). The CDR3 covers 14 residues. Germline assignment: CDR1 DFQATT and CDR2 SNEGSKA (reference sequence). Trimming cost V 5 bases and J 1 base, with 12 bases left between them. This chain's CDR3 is CSAGGSRSYNEQFF. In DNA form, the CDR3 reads TGCAGTGCTGGAGGGTCTAGATCCTACAATGAGCAGTTCTTC.

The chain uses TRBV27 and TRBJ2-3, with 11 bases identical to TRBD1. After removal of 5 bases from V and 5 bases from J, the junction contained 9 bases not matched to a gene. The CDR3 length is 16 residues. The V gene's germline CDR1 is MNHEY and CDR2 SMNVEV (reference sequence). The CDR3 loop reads CASSTRGQGAEDTQYF. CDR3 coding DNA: TGTGCCAGCAGTACCAGAGGACAGGGGGCGGAAGATACGCAGTATTTT.

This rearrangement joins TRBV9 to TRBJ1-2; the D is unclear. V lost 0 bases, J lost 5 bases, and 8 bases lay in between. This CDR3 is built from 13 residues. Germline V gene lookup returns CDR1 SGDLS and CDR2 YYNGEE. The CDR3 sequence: CASSVEEGYGYTF. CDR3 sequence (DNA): TGTGCCAGCAGCGTAGAAGAAGGGTATGGCTACACCTTC.

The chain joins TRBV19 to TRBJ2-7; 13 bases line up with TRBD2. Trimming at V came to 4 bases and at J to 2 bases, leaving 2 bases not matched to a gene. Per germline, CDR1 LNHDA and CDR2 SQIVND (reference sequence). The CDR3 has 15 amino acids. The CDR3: CASSRLAGGAYEQYF. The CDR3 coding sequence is TGTGCCAGTAGTAGACTAGCGGGAGGCGCCTACGAGCAGTACTTC.

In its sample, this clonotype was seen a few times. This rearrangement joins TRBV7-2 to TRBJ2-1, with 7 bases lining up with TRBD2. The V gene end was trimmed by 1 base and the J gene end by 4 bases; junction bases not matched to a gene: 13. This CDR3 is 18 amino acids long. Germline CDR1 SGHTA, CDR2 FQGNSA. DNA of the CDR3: TGTGCCAGCAGCTTAGGAGGCGAGGGAACTAGCGCTTACAATGAGCAGTTCTTC. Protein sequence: CASSLGGEGTSAYNEQFF.

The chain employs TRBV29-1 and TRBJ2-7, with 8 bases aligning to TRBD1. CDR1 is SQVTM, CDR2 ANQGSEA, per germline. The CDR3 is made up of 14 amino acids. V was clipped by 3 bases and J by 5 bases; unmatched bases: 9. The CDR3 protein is CSVEGQGARDEQYF. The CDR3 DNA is TGCAGCGTTGAGGGGCAGGGGGCAAGGGACGAGCAGTACTTC.

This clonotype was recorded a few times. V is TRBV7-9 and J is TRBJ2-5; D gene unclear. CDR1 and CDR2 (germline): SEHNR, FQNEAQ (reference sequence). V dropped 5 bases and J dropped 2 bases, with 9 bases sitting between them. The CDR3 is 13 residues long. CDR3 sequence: CASSGVNQETQYF. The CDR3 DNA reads TGTGCCAGCAGCGGGGTGAATCAAGAGACCCAGTACTTC.

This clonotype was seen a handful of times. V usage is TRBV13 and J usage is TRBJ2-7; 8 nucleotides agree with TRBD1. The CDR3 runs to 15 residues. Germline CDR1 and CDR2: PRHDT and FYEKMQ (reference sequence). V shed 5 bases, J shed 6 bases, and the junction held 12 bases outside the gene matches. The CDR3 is CASSALGTGFGEQYF. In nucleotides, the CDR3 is TGTGCCAGCAGCGCCTTAGGGACAGGTTTTGGCGAGCAGTACTTC.

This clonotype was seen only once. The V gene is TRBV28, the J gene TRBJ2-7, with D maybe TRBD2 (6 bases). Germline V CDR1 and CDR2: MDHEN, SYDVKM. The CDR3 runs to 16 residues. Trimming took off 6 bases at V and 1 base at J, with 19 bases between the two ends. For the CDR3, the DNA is TGTGCCAGCAGCCGCCCGGAGGGGATATTTTCCTACGAGCAGTACTTC. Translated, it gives CASSRPEGIFSYEQYF. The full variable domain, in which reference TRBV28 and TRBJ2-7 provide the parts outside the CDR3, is DVKVTQSSRYLVKRTGEKVFLECVQDMDHENMFWYRQDPGLGLRLIYFSYDVKMKEKGDIPEGYSVSREKKERFSLILESASTNQTSMYLCASSRPEGIFSYEQYFGPGTRLTVT.

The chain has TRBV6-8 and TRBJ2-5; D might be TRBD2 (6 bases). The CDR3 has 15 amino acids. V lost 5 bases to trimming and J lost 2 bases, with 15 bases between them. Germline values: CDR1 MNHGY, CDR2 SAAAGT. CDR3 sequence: CASSPLAGGQETQYF. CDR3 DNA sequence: TGTGCCAGCAGTCCCCTTGCCGGGGGTCAAGAGACCCAGTACTTC.

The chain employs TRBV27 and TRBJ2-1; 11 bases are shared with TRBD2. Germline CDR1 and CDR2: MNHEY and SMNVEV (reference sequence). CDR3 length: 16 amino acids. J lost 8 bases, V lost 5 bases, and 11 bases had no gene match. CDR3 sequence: CASSPLLAGGGDEQFF. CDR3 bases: TGTGCCAGCAGTCCCTTGCTAGCGGGAGGAGGAGATGAGCAGTTCTTC.

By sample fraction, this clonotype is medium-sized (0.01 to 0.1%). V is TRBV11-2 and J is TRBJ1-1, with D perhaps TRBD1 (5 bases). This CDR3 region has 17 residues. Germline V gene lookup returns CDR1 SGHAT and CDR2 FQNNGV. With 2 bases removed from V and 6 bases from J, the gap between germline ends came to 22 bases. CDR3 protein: CASSLNSRAGRGAEAFF. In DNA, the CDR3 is TGTGCCAGCAGCTTAAACTCTCGGGCAGGGAGAGGGGCTGAAGCTTTCTTT.

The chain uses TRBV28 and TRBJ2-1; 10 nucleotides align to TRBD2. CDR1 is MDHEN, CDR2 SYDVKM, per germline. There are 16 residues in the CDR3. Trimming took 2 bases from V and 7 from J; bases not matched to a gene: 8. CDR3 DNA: TGTGCCAGCAGTTTACTTCTAGCGGGAGAAGAAAATGAGCAGTTCTTC. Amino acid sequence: CASSLLLAGEENEQFF.

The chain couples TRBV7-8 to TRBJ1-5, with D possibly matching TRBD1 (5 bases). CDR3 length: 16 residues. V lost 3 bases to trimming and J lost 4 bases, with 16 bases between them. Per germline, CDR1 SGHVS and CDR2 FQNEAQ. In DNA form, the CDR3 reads TGTGCCAGCAGCTTCGCCGTGACAGCAATAAATCAGCCCCAGCATTTT. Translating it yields CASSFAVTAINQPQHF.

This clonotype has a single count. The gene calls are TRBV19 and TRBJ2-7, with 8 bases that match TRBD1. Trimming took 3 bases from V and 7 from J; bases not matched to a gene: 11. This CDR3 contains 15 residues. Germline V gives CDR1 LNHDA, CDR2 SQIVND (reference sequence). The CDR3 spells CASSISSETGDEQYF. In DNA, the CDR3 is TGTGCCAGTAGTATTAGTTCGGAGACAGGGGATGAGCAGTACTTC.

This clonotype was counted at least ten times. DNA for the CDR3: TGTGCCAGCACCTTCGGTAGAACCGGGGAGCTGTTTTTT. This gives the protein CASTFGRTGELFF. The rearrangement uses TRBV7-6 and TRBJ2-2; D gene ambiguous. Trimming left V 7 bases short and J 5 bases short, with 11 bases between. Per germline, CDR1 SGHVS and CDR2 FNYEAQ. The CDR3 consists of 13 residues. Supplemented by reference TRBV7-6 and TRBJ2-2, the full variable domain reads GAGVSQSPRYKVTKRGQDVALRCDPISGHVSLYWYRQALGQGPEFLTYFNYEAQQDKSGLPNDRFSAERPEGSISTLTIQRTEQRDSAMYRCASTFGRTGELFFGEGSRLTVL.

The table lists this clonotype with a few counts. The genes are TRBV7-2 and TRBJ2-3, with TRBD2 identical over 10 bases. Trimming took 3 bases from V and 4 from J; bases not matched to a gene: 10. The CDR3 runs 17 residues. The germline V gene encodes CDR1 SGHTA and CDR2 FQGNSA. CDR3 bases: TGTGCCAGCAGCTTCGGACTTAGCGGGGGGAGGGCAGATACGCAGTATTTT. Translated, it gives CASSFGLSGGRADTQYF.

The chain's CDR3 is CASSERRVNEQFF. The DNA for the CDR3 is TGTGCCAGCAGTGAGAGGAGGGTTAATGAGCAGTTCTTC. V is TRBV11-3 and J is TRBJ2-1; maybe TRBD2 (6 bases). The CDR3 has 13 residues. Germline CDR1 and CDR2: SGHNT and YENEEA. V lost 6 bases and J lost 7, with 13 bases in between. Drawing the rest from reference TRBV11-3 and TRBJ2-1, the complete variable domain is EAGVVQSPRYKIIEKKQPVAFWCNPISGHNTLYWYLQNLGQGPELLIRYENEEAVDDSQLPKDRFSAERLKGVDSTLKIQPAELGDSAVYLCASSERRVNEQFFGPGTRLTVL.

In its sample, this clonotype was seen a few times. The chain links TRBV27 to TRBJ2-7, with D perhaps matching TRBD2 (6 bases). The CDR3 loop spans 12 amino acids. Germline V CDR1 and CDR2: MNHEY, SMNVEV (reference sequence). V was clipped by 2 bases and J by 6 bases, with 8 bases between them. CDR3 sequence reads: CASSLKGGEQYF. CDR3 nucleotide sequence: TGTGCCAGCAGTTTAAAGGGAGGCGAGCAGTACTTC.

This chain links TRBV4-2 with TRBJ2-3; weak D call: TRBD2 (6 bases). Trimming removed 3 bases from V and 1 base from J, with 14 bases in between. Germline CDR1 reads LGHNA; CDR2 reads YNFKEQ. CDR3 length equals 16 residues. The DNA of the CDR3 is TGTGCCAGCAGCCACGGTAGCGGAACTCGCACAGATACGCAGTATTTT. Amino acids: CASSHGSGTRTDTQYF.

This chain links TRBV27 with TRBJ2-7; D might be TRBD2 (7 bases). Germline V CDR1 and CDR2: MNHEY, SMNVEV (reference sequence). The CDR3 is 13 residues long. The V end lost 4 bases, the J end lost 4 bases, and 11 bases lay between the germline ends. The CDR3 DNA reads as TGTGCCAGCAGTTCCGGGGGGCTATACGAGCAGTACTTC. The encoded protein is CASSSGGLYEQYF.